This T cell receptor (beta chain) originates from a study of cytomegalovirus exposure and HLA in healthy donors. The donors comprised healthy bone marrow donors. PCR primers comprised 60 Vbeta and 13 Jbeta primers. Produced via immunoSEQ multiplex PCR; TCRdb's table is partial and in-frame only. The profile shows about 93,000 clones, 60% to 80% of them singletons. Germline-derived CDR1 and CDR2 are SQVTM and ANQGSEA. Trimming cost V 4 bases and J 2 bases, with 17 bases left between them. This CDR3 spans 15 amino acids. This receptor was identified in a boy aged 5-17 years in good health and CMV-seronegative. The J gene is TRBJ2-5, the V gene TRBV29-1; the D gene is possibly TRBD2 (5 bases). The sequenced sample was PBMCs. This chain's CDR3 is CSVVKLGAPQETQYF. For the CDR3, the DNA is TGCAGCGTTGTCAAACTGGGAGCGCCGCAAGAGACCCAGTACTTC.